A selection of T cell receptor beta chains follows, all from one sample in a study of blood T cell repertoires in COVID-19. TCRdb's copy holds only in-frame clones and misses some; the assay was immunoSEQ multiplex PCR. The table lists approximately 670,000 clones, about nine tenths of them singletons, with under 0.3% in the top ten. Material: peripheral blood. The receptors derive from a young woman with acute or convalescent COVID-19. The CDR3 runs from the conserved cysteine through the conserved F or W. The D gene is left open where the match is weak. Clone sizes are given selectively: once, few, many, or a class where the clone is expanded.

J gene	V gene	D gene	clone size	CDR3 protein	CDR3 DNA
TRBJ2-3	TRBV28	NA	NA	CASRRGGGAADTQYF	TGTGCCAGCAGAAGAGGGGGGGGTGCGGCAGATACGCAGTATTTT
TRBJ2-5	TRBV7-3	NA	NA	CASSLSGSQETQYF	TGTGCCAGCAGCTTGTCGGGGTCCCAAGAGACCCAGTACTTC
TRBJ1-2	TRBV18	TRBD1	NA	CASSRQEQGIGYTF	TGTGCCAGCTCACGACAGGAACAGGGGATAGGCTACACCTTC
TRBJ1-1	TRBV5-1	NA	NA	CASSLRGIPEAFF	TGCGCCAGCAGCTTAAGGGGGATTCCTGAAGCTTTCTTT
TRBJ1-1	TRBV6-5	NA	NA	CASSSNPGTISTEAFF	TGTGCCAGCAGTTCGAATCCCGGGACAATAAGTACTGAAGCTTTCTTT
TRBJ1-1	TRBV7-9	NA	NA	CASSLGSSNTEAFF	TGTGCCAGCAGCTTAGGGAGCAGCAACACTGAAGCTTTCTTT
TRBJ2-7	TRBV7-2	NA	NA	CASSPLSEQYF	TGTGCCAGCAGCCCCCTGTCGGAGCAGTACTTC
TRBJ2-7	TRBV4-3	TRBD1	NA	CASSPGTGGSYEQYF	TGCGCCAGCAGCCCCGGGACAGGGGGCTCCTACGAGCAGTACTTC
TRBJ1-1	TRBV20-1	NA	NA	CSARGITEAFF	TGCAGTGCTAGGGGCATTACCGAAGCTTTCTTT
TRBJ1-6	TRBV6-5	TRBD1	NA	CASTRSRTGNSPLHF	TGTGCCAGCACCCGTTCAAGGACAGGGAATTCACCCCTCCACTTT
TRBJ2-3	TRBV9	TRBD1	NA	CASSAGTGGLSTDTQYF	TGTGCCAGCAGCGCCGGGACAGGGGGCCTGAGCACAGATACGCAGTATTTT
TRBJ1-2	TRBV5-4	TRBD1	NA	CASSWGGTGVAQGYTF	TGTGCCAGCAGCTGGGGCGGGACAGGGGTTGCCCAAGGCTACACCTTC
TRBJ2-1	TRBV5-1	NA	NA	CASSLAQEQFF	TGCGCCAGCAGCTTGGCACAGGAGCAGTTCTTC
TRBJ2-1	TRBV7-2	NA	NA	CASSLVWGGNEQFF	TGTGCCAGCAGCTTAGTGTGGGGCGGAAATGAGCAGTTCTTC
TRBJ1-1	TRBV27	NA	NA	CASSLWGRTEAFF	TGTGCCAGCAGTTTATGGGGCAGAACTGAAGCTTTCTTT
TRBJ1-2	TRBV6-5	TRBD1	few	CASSNLGQGNYGYTF	TGTGCCAGCAGTAACCTGGGACAGGGCAACTATGGCTACACCTTC
TRBJ2-7	TRBV5-1	TRBD1	NA	CASSWGGQGSYEQYF	TGCGCCAGCAGCTGGGGGGGACAGGGTTCATACGAGCAGTACTTC
TRBJ2-7	TRBV2	TRBD1	NA	CASTKTGQSSYEQYF	TGTGCCAGCACCAAGACAGGGCAATCTTCCTACGAGCAGTACTTC
TRBJ1-1	TRBV12-5	NA	once	CASADRLNTEAFF	TGTGCTAGTGCAGACAGGTTGAACACTGAAGCTTTCTTT
TRBJ1-1	TRBV7-3	TRBD1	once	CASSLSHRGAEAFF	TGTGCCAGCAGCTTAAGCCACAGGGGGGCTGAAGCTTTCTTT
TRBJ2-5	TRBV11-2	TRBD2	once	CASSLGRGVETQYF	TGTGCCAGCAGCTTAGGACGGGGGGTCGAGACCCAGTACTTC
TRBJ2-7	TRBV5-6	NA	NA	CASSHTVAGLSYEQYF	TGTGCCAGCAGCCACACGGTCGCGGGGCTCTCCTACGAGCAGTACTTC
TRBJ2-7	TRBV5-6	NA	NA	CASSFIDRFDGYEQYF	TGTGCCAGCAGCTTCATTGACAGGTTTGACGGGTACGAGCAGTACTTC
TRBJ2-6	TRBV9	NA	NA	CASSHLRDPPKPGANVLTF	TGTGCCAGCAGTCATCTCCGGGATCCTCCAAAGCCGGGGGCCAACGTCCTGACTTTC
TRBJ1-5	TRBV7-9	TRBD1	NA	CASSHGQGRQPQHF	TGTGCCAGCAGCCATGGACAGGGCAGGCAGCCCCAGCATTTT
TRBJ1-2	TRBV4-1	TRBD1	once	CASSQELGTGGVIYGYTF	TGCGCCAGCAGCCAAGAATTAGGGACAGGGGGCGTAATCTATGGCTACACCTTC
TRBJ1-2	TRBV5-1	NA	NA	CASSLDRGIYGYTF	TGCGCCAGCAGCTTGGATCGGGGGATCTATGGCTACACCTTC
TRBJ1-3	TRBV11-3	NA	NA	CASSLERSKLSGNTIYF	TGTGCCAGCAGCTTAGAGAGGTCGAAACTCTCTGGAAACACCATATATTTT
TRBJ1-2	TRBV5-6	NA	NA	CASSLGPAGGYTF	TGTGCCAGCAGCTTGGGCCCTGCGGGTGGCTACACCTTC
TRBJ2-2	TRBV12-2	NA	NA	CASRLVPGGYTGELFF	TGTGCAAGTCGCTTAGTTCCGGGGGGATACACCGGGGAGCTGTTTTTT
TRBJ1-5	TRBV19	NA	NA	CASSRACNQPQHF	TGTGCCAGTAGTAGGGCCTGCAATCAGCCCCAGCATTTT
TRBJ1-1	TRBV5-1	TRBD1	NA	CASSPGQSAEAFF	TGCGCCAGTTCACCGGGACAGTCCGCTGAAGCTTTCTTT
TRBJ1-5	TRBV18	TRBD1	NA	CASSAGQGGNQPQHF	TGTGCCAGCTCAGCGGGACAGGGGGGCAATCAGCCCCAGCATTTT
TRBJ1-1	TRBV18	NA	NA	CASSATGLLAAEAFF	TGTGCCAGCTCAGCCACGGGCCTCTTAGCGGCTGAAGCTTTCTTT
TRBJ2-1	TRBV6-2/TRBV6-3	TRBD2	NA	CASSPRTSGPSSYNEQFF	TGTGCCAGCAGTCCCCGGACTAGCGGGCCTAGCTCCTACAATGAGCAGTTCTTC
TRBJ2-1	TRBV6-2/TRBV6-3	NA	once	CASSYPLAGEQFF	TGTGCCAGCAGTTACCCCCTAGCAGGTGAGCAGTTCTTC
TRBJ1-6	TRBV2	NA	NA	CASRLQGSPLHF	TGTGCCAGCAGACTACAGGGATCACCCCTCCACTTT
TRBJ1-5	TRBV7-8	TRBD1	NA	CASSSRTGNSNQPQHF	TGTGCCAGCAGCTCTAGGACAGGAAATAGCAATCAGCCCCAGCATTTT
TRBJ2-2	TRBV27	TRBD1	few	CASSTRTGGRVGYGELFF	TGTGCCAGCAGTACCCGGACAGGGGGGCGAGTAGGTTATGGGGAGCTGTTTTTT
TRBJ1-2	TRBV25-1	NA	NA	CASSESTAPSGYTF	TGTGCCAGCAGTGAGTCCACAGCCCCCTCGGGCTACACCTTC
TRBJ1-5	TRBV24-1	NA	NA	CATSVKHRVCQPQHF	TGTGCCACCAGTGTCAAACACAGGGTTTGTCAGCCCCAGCATTTT
TRBJ1-6	TRBV7-2	NA	NA	CASSYWRGGGNSPLHF	TGTGCCAGCAGCTACTGGAGGGGGGGCGGGAATTCACCCCTCCACTTT